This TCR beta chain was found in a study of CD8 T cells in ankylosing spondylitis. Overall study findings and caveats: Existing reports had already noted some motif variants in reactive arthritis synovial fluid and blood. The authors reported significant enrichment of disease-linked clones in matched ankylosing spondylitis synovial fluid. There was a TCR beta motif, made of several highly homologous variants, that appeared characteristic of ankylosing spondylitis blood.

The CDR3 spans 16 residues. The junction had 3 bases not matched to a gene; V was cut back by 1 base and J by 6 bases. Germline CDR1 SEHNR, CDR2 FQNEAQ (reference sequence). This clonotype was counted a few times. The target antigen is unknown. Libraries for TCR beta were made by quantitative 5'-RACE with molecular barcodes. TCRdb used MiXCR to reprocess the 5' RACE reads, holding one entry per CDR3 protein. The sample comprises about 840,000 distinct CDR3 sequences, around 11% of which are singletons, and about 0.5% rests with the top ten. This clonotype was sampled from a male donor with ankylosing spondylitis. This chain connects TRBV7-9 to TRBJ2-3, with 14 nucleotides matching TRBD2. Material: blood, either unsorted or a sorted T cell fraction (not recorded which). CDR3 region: CASSLGGLAGDDTQYF. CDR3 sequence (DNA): TGTGCCAGCAGCTTAGGGGGACTAGCGGGAGACGATACGCAGTATTTT.